The text below deals with one TCR beta chain. TCRdb's table, derived via immunoSEQ multiplex PCR, lists solely in-frame clones and lacks some. The repertoire holds around 35,000 clones, with around 85% as singletons. The data were obtained in a study of CD4 T cells in relation to SARS-CoV-2 and coronaviruses. CDR1 and CDR2 from the germline V gene are MDHEN and SYDVKM. V trimming: 8 bases; J trimming: 2 bases; junction bases outside the gene matches: 12. This CDR3 has 16 residues. The sequencing input was memory CD4+ T cells from PBMCs. The chain combines TRBV28 with TRBJ2-1; TRBD1 aligns across 7 bases. The receptor was derived from an adult with COVID-19. In nucleotides, the CDR3 is TGTGCCAGCCCCCCCGTAAGGACAGGAGCCTACAATGAGCAGTTCTTC. This codes for CASPPVRTGAYNEQFF.